Following are 23 T cell receptor beta chains from one sample sequenced in a study of CD8 T cells in Susac syndrome. An input of roughly 0.5 to 1 ug of RNA was subjected to reverse transcription using random hexamers. TCRdb called the immunoSEQ multiplex PCR reads again in MiXCR, with one record for every CDR3 protein. The data contain under 150,000 distinct CDR3 sequences, roughly 80% of them singletons. Sequencing was carried out using CD8+ T cells from PBMCs. These receptors were taken from a human donor with multiple sclerosis.

The chain has TRBV7-9 and TRBJ2-7; D unclear. V gave up 9 bases and J gave up 1 base, with 7 bases separating them. The CDR3 is 11 amino acids. Germline CDR1 and CDR2: SEHNR and FQNEAQ (reference sequence). CDR3 sequence: CASSKSYEQYV. The CDR3 DNA reads TGTGCCAGTTCCAAGTCCTACGAGCAGTACGTC.

The rearrangement links TRBV2 to TRBJ2-1; D not certain. The CDR3 loop spans 12 amino acids. Trimming removed 3 bases from V and 6 bases from J, with 6 bases in between. Per the germline V gene, CDR1 is SNHLY and CDR2 is FYNNEI. The CDR3 DNA is TGTGCCAGCAGTGACACGGGCAATGAGCAGTTCTTC. Protein sequence: CASSDTGNEQFF.

Remarks on this clonotype: Relative to the germline gene, one junction end is altered; a read error may explain this. V and J are TRBV7-9 and TRBJ1-2; D ambiguous. CDR3 size: 14 residues. Germline V lookup: CDR1 SEHNR, CDR2 FQNEAQ (reference sequence). CDR3 region: CASSSDWGMNGYTF. The CDR3 DNA reads as TGTGCCAGCAGCTCCGATTGGGGAATGAATGGATACACCTTC.

The chain carries TRBV19 and TRBJ2-2; 8 nucleotides agree with TRBD1. Per the germline V gene, CDR1 is LNHDA and CDR2 is SQIVND (reference sequence). Trimming at V came to 5 bases and at J to 7 bases, leaving 15 bases not matched to a gene. There are 17 residues in the CDR3. CDR3 sequence: CASSDAPGGANIGELFF. CDR3 DNA: TGTGCCAGTAGTGACGCCCCAGGGGGCGCAAATATCGGGGAGCTGTTTTTT.

The J gene is TRBJ2-5, the V gene TRBV12-3 or TRBV12-4; 7 positions match TRBD1. After removal of 4 bases from V and 5 bases from J, the junction contained 4 bases not matched to a gene. This CDR3 comprises 13 residues. CDR3 in DNA: TGTGCCAGCAGTTCCTACAGGGGCGAGACCCAGTACTTC. Translation gives CASSSYRGETQYF.

The rearrangement links TRBV28 to TRBJ2-1; 9 bases line up with TRBD2. V shed 6 bases and J 6 bases; nucleotides not matched to a gene: 9. Germline V CDR1 and CDR2: MDHEN, SYDVKM. The CDR3 covers 15 residues. The CDR3 loop reads CASSAGGATVNEQFF. The CDR3 DNA sequence: TGTGCCAGCAGCGCGGGGGGGGCAACCGTCAATGAGCAGTTCTTC.

This clonotype was seen more than once but under ten times. V gene TRBV6-6 combines with J gene TRBJ2-1; D gene unclear. The CDR3 is made up of 13 amino acids. From germline, CDR1 is MNHNY and CDR2 SVGAGI (reference sequence). Trimming removed 2 bases from V and 7 bases from J, with 9 bases in between. CDR3 nucleotides: TGTGCCAGCAGTTACCTGGAAGGGAATGAGCAGTTCTTC. Its translation: CASSYLEGNEQFF.

The V gene is TRBV7-9, the J gene TRBJ2-1; 8 nucleotides match TRBD1. The CDR3 totals 16 residues. J was trimmed by 5 bases and V by 5 bases; bases with no gene match: 11. Germline CDR1 reads SEHNR; CDR2 reads FQNEAQ (reference sequence). The CDR3 coding sequence is TGTGCCAGCAGCCCCCCCAGGGGGCGTAGACACAATGAGCAGTTCTTC. Protein: CASSPPRGRRHNEQFF.

This clonotype was counted only a few times. V and J are TRBV7-2 and TRBJ1-5; 7 bases match TRBD1. CDR3 length: 13 amino acids. Trimming cost V 2 bases and J 7 bases; bases outside gene matches: 2. Germline lookup yields CDR1 SGHTA and CDR2 FQGNSA. CDR3 nucleotides: TGTGCCAGCAGCTTAAAAGGGGGCCAGCCCCAGCATTTT. This codes for CASSLKGGQPQHF.

The gene calls are TRBV12-3 or TRBV12-4 and TRBJ2-3, with D possibly being TRBD2 (5 bases). The ends were cut back, 5 bases at V and 0 bases at J, with 12 bases in the middle. The CDR3 has 15 amino acids. CDR3: CASSARTPSTDTQYF. CDR3 nucleotide sequence: TGTGCCAGCAGTGCTCGGACTCCTAGCACAGATACGCAGTATTTT.

The table lists this clonotype with a count of one. V and J are TRBV11-1 and TRBJ2-1; TRBD2 matches 8 bases. This CDR3 has 21 amino acids. Germline trimming cut 1 base from V and 1 base from J; bases unmatched to any gene: 18. The germline V gene has CDR1 SGHAT and CDR2 FQDESV (reference sequence). DNA of the CDR3: TGTGCCAGCAGCTTAGAGGTTCCCTCCGGGACTAGTGCCGAATCCTACAATGAGCAGTTCTTC. Translating gives CASSLEVPSGTSAESYNEQFF.

V usage is TRBV29-1 and J usage is TRBJ1-1, with a tentative D call TRBD1 (6 bases). V gave up 3 bases and J gave up 3 bases, with 23 bases separating them. The germline CDR1 and CDR2 sequences are SQVTM and ANQGSEA. This CDR3 has 17 residues. Written as DNA, the CDR3 is TGCAGCGTTGATGTATCTGGTCGGGCAGGGGTCGACACTGAAGCTTTCTTT. Amino acids: CSVDVSGRAGVDTEAFF.

The chain combines TRBV5-6 with TRBJ1-3, with D possibly being TRBD1 (6 bases). This CDR3 is 16 amino acids long. The germline CDR1 and CDR2 sequences are SGHDT and YYEEEE. Trimming took off 5 bases at V and 0 bases at J, with 15 bases between the two ends. CDR3 nucleotides: TGTGCCAGCAGGTATCGGACAGACTACTCTGGAAACACCATATATTTT. This encodes CASRYRTDYSGNTIYF.

The chain has TRBV9 and TRBJ1-1, with unresolved D. The CDR3 is 16 amino acids. V gave up 2 bases and J gave up 3 bases, with 17 bases separating them. CDR1 SGDLS and CDR2 YYNGEE come from the germline V gene. CDR3 protein: CASSVDIRGSHTEAFF. Written as DNA, the CDR3 is TGTGCCAGCAGCGTCGACATCCGGGGATCACACACTGAAGCTTTCTTT.

DNA of the CDR3: TGTGCCAGCAGTCCCGTGGGGGGCGCGGGTCAGCCCCAGCATTTT. Residues: CASSPVGGAGQPQHF. The V call is TRBV6-2 or TRBV6-3, the J call TRBJ1-5; perhaps TRBD1 as D (6 bases). Germline-derived CDR1 and CDR2 are MNHEY and SVGEGT. V was shortened by 5 bases and J by 6 bases, with 17 bases between the two germline ends. The CDR3 sequence is 15 residues long.

The V call is TRBV20-1, the J call TRBJ2-7; 11 bases agree with TRBD2. The CDR3 is 15 residues long. Germline V gene data show CDR1 as DFQATT and CDR2 as SNEGSKA (reference sequence). The ends lost 0 bases at V and 0 bases at J; junction bases unmatched: 1. CDR3 residues: CSARELAGDSYEQYF. CDR3 sequence (DNA): TGCAGTGCTAGAGAACTAGCGGGGGACTCCTACGAGCAGTACTTC.

The chain couples TRBV12-3 or TRBV12-4 to TRBJ1-6; D gene ambiguous. This CDR3 spans 16 amino acids. Trimming stripped 3 bases from V and 11 bases from J, with 20 bases between. This CDR3 reads CASSFLPGSLIAPLHF. The CDR3 nucleotides are TGTGCCAGCAGTTTCTTACCCGGCAGTTTAATAGCACCCCTCCACTTT.

The gene calls are TRBV12-3 or TRBV12-4 and TRBJ2-5; weak D call: TRBD2 (5 bases). V was shortened by 2 bases and J by 0 bases, with 10 bases between the two germline ends. The CDR3 contains 15 residues. The CDR3 loop reads CASSLPGWYQETQYF. As DNA, the CDR3 is TGTGCCAGCAGTTTACCGGGGTGGTACCAAGAGACCCAGTACTTC.

V and J are TRBV19 and TRBJ2-7, with D possibly TRBD1 on 6 matching bases. V shed 3 bases and J shed 3 bases, with 12 bases lying between them. The CDR3 totals 14 residues. The germline V gene encodes CDR1 LNHDA and CDR2 SQIVND (reference sequence). The CDR3 loop is CASSIARGSYEQYV. CDR3 in DNA: TGTGCCAGTAGTATCGCCAGGGGCAGCTACGAGCAGTACGTC.

The chain uses TRBV28 and TRBJ2-1; D call uncertain. The V gene's germline CDR1 is MDHEN and CDR2 SYDVKM. V gave up 6 bases and J gave up 13 bases, with 22 bases separating them. The CDR3 has 14 amino acids. The CDR3 DNA reads as TGTGCCAGCAGCTTGGGGTACCCAATACCTCAACAGTTCTTC. This codes for CASSLGYPIPQQFF.

This clonotype occurred a few times. The gene calls are TRBV19 and TRBJ2-2; no firm D call. The CDR3 contains 12 residues. V lost 3 bases to trimming and J lost 6 bases, with 5 bases between them. Germline V gives CDR1 LNHDA, CDR2 SQIVND (reference sequence). CDR3 in DNA: TGTGCCAGTAGTATTGGGCCCGGGGAGCTGTTTTTT. It translates to CASSIGPGELFF. Using reference TRBV19 and TRBJ2-2 for the parts outside the CDR3, the full variable domain is DGGITQSPKYLFRKEGQNVTLSCEQNLNHDAMYWYRQDPGQGLRLIYYSQIVNDFQKGDIAEGYSVSREKKESFPLTVTSAQKNPTAFYLCASSIGPGELFFGEGSRLTVL.

This chain links TRBV11-2 with TRBJ2-3; 9 bases align to TRBD2. This CDR3 spans 15 amino acids. J lost 5 bases, V lost 2 bases, and 5 bases had no gene match. From germline, CDR1 is SGHAT and CDR2 FQNNGV. CDR3 nucleotides: TGTGCCAGCAGCTTATTGATAGCGGGGGTAGATACGCAGTATTTT. Translating it yields CASSLLIAGVDTQYF.

This clonotype was seen only once. The chain is built from TRBV4-1 and TRBJ2-7, with D possibly TRBD2 on 6 matching bases. This CDR3 is built from 15 residues. V gave up 4 bases and J gave up 3 bases, with 16 bases separating them. Per germline, CDR1 MGHRA and CDR2 YSYEKL. The CDR3 is CASSPASGGDYEQYF. The CDR3 nucleotides read TGCGCCAGCAGCCCCGCGAGCGGAGGGGACTACGAGCAGTACTTC.